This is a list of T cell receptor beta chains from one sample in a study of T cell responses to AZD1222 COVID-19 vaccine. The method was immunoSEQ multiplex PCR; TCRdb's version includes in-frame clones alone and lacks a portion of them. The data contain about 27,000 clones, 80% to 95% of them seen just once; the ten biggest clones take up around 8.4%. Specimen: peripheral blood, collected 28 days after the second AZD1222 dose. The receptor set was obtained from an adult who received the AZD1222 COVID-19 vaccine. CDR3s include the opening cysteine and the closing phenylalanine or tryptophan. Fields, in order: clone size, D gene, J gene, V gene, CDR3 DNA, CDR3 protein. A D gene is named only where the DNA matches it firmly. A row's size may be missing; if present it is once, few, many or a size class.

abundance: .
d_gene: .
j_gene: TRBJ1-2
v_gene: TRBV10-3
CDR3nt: TGTGCCATCAGTGGAGGGGCCCGGGGCTACACCTTC
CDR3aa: CAISGGARGYTF

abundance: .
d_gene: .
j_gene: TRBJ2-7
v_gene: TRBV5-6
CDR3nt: TGTGCCAGCAGCTTGGTCTCAGCCTACGAGCAGTACTTC
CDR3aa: CASSLVSAYEQYF

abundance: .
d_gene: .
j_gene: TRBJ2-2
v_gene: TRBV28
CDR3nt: TGTGCCAGCAGTTTAGTTAGTAACACCGGGGAGCTGTTTTTT
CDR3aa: CASSLVSNTGELFF

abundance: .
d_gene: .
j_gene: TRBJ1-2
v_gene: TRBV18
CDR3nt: TGTGCCAGCTCACCAGACAGAAACTATGGCTACACCTTC
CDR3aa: CASSPDRNYGYTF

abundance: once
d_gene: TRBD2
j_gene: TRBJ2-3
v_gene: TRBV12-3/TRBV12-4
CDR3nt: TGTGCCAGCATACTAGCGGAAGATACGCAGTATTTT
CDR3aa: CASILAEDTQYF

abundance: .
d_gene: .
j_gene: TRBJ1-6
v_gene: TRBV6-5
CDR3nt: TGTGCCAGCAGTAAGTCCGGCCAGAACTCACCCCTCCACTTT
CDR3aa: CASSKSGQNSPLHF

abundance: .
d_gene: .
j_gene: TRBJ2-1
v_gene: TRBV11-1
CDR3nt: TGTGCCAGCAGCTTAAGCCTGGAAGGGGGCAATGAGCAGTTCTTC
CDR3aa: CASSLSLEGGNEQFF

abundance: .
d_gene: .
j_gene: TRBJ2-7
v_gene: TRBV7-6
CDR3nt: TGTGCCAGCAGCTTAGGTACAGGACGTTCCTACGAGCAGTACTTC
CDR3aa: CASSLGTGRSYEQYF

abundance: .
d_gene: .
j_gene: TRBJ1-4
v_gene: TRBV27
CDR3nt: TGTGCCAGCAGGGACCAGGCAAATGAAAAACTGTTTTTT
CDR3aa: CASRDQANEKLFF

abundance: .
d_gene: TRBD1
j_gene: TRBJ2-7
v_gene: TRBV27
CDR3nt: TGTGCCAGCAGTTCTTCCGGGACAGCCTTAGCCGAGCAGTACTTC
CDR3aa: CASSSSGTALAEQYF

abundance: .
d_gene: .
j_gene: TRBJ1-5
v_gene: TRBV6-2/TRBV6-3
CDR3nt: TGTGCCAGCAGTTCCCCTTCCAGGGCTAGCAATCAGCCCCAGCATTTT
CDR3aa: CASSSPSRASNQPQHF

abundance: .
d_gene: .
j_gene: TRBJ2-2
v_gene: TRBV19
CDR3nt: TGTGCCAGTAACGGCCAGGTTAACACCGGGGAGCTGTTTTTT
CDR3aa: CASNGQVNTGELFF

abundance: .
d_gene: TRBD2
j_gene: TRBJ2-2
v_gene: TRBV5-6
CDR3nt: TGTGCCAGCAGCCCGCTTGGAGCGGGAGGGCCGAACACCGGGGAGCTGTTTTTT
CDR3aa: CASSPLGAGGPNTGELFF

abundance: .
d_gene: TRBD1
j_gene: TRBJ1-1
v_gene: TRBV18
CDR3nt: TGTGCCAGCTCACCAGGACAGGGCAGGAACACTGAAGCTTTCTTT
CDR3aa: CASSPGQGRNTEAFF

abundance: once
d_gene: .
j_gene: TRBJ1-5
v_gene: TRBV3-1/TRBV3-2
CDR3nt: TGTGCCAGCAGCCAAGGGCGTGTTGAGCAGCCCCAGCATTTT
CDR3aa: CASSQGRVEQPQHF

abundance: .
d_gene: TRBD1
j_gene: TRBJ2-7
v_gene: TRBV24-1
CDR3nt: TGTGCCACCAGTGACCCGGGACAGGGTCACTACGAGCAGTACTTC
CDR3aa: CATSDPGQGHYEQYF

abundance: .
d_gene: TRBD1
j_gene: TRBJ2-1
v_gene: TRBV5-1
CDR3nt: TGCGCCAGCAGCGATCCGGGAAGACAGGGGTACAATGAGCAGTTCTTC
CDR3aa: CASSDPGRQGYNEQFF

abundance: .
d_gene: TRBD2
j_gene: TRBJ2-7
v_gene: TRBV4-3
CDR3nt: TGCGCCAGCAGCCAAGGGGGTAGCGGGAGTTCCTACGAGCAGTACTTC
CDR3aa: CASSQGGSGSSYEQYF

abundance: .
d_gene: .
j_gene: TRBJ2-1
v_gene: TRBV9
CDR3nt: TGTGCCAGCAGCGTAGATGGGGGAGGCTTGGGGAATGAGCAGTTCTTC
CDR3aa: CASSVDGGGLGNEQFF

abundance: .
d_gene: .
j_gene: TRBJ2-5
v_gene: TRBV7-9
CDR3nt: TGTGCCAGCAGCTCGAGGGGAAATCGGGCGGGTACCCAGTACTTC
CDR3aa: CASSSRGNRAGTQYF

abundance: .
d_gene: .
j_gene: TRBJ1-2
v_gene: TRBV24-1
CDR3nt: TGTGCCACCAGTGATCCTTACAACCCCGCCGGGGGCTACACCTTC
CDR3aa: CATSDPYNPAGGYTF

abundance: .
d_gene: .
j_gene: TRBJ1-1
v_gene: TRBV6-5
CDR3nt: TGTGCCAGCAGTCACGGGGGGACCCGGAGAAATGAAGCTTTCTTT
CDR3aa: CASSHGGTRRNEAFF

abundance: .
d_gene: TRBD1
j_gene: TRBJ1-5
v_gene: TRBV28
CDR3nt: TGTGCCAGCAGTTTCGACAGGGGGCTAGTAAAGCCCCAGCATTTT
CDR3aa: CASSFDRGLVKPQHF

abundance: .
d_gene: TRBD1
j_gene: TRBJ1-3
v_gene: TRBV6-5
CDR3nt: TGTGCCAGCAGTTACGTGGGACAGGCTGGAAACACCATATATTTT
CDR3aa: CASSYVGQAGNTIYF

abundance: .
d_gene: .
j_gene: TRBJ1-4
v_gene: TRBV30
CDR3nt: TGTGCCTGGGGGAAACCTGCAACTAATGAAAAACTGTTTTTT
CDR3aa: CAWGKPATNEKLFF

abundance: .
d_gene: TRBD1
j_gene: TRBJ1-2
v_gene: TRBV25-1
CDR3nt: TGTGCCAGCGGAGAAGGGCAGGGGGCATGGAATGGCTACACCTTC
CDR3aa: CASGEGQGAWNGYTF